Listed below are T cell receptor beta chains from one sample, sequenced in a study of OX40 agonist ivuxolimab in advanced cancers. TCRdb's table, derived via immunoSEQ multiplex PCR, lists solely in-frame clones and lacks some. The sample has 63,000 or so clones, approximately 90% seen once. Here the sequenced sample was CD4+ or CD8+ T cells sorted from blood, taken in a trial of the OX40 agonist ivuxolimab. These TCRs come from an adult with an advanced solid tumor such as melanoma, head and neck, liver or kidney cancer. Both conserved end residues are part of each CDR3. A D gene is named only where the DNA matches it firmly. Only some rows state a clone size, as once, few, many or a class for expanded clones.

cdr3_aa,cdr3_nt,clone_size,v_call,j_call,d_call
CASSPPDSRPGNTIYF,TGTGCCAGCAGCCCCCCTGACAGCAGGCCCGGAAACACCATATATTTT,few,TRBV7-2,TRBJ1-3,-
CASSTSPRGEPQHF,TGTGCCAGTAGTACCAGCCCTAGAGGAGAGCCCCAGCATTTT,few,TRBV19,TRBJ1-5,-
CASSPSNTEAFF,TGTGCCAGCAGCCCTAGTAACACTGAAGCTTTCTTT,once,TRBV14,TRBJ1-1,-
CASSFDGAASYNEQFF,TGCGCCAGCAGCTTTGACGGGGCGGCGTCCTACAATGAGCAGTTCTTC,-,TRBV5-1,TRBJ2-1,-
CASSVEVIAGGLINEQFF,TGTGCCAGCAGCGTAGAGGTGATAGCGGGAGGTTTGATCAATGAGCAGTTCTTC,-,TRBV9,TRBJ2-1,TRBD2
CASATGSQPQHF,TGTGCCAGCGCGACAGGGAGTCAGCCCCAGCATTTT,-,TRBV2,TRBJ1-5,TRBD1
CASSLPGDTYEQYF,TGTGCCAGCAGCCTACCAGGGGACACCTACGAGCAGTACTTC,-,TRBV7-9,TRBJ2-7,-
CASSSTTGGTYNEQFF,TGTGCCAGCAGTTCTACAACAGGGGGGACCTACAATGAGCAGTTCTTC,-,TRBV2,TRBJ2-1,TRBD1
CASSSLLYTEAFF,TGTGCCAGCAGCTCCCTTCTCTACACTGAAGCTTTCTTT,-,TRBV11-2,TRBJ1-1,-
CASRPTGTGKSDTQYF,TGTGCAAGTCGCCCCACCGGGACAGGGAAGTCAGATACGCAGTATTTT,-,TRBV12-2,TRBJ2-3,-
CASRGGTGLYSNQPQHF,TGCGCCAGCAGGGGAGGGACAGGGTTGTATAGCAATCAGCCCCAGCATTTT,-,TRBV10-1,TRBJ1-5,TRBD1
CASSWQGLASYNEQFF,TGTGCCAGCAGTTGGCAGGGACTAGCGAGTTACAATGAGCAGTTCTTC,-,TRBV28,TRBJ2-1,TRBD2
CASSAAGYYGYTF,TGTGCCAGCAGCGCGGCGGGGTACTATGGCTACACCTTC,-,TRBV7-6,TRBJ1-2,-
CASSPWGESGTDTQYF,TGTGCCAGCAGCCCCTGGGGGGAGTCCGGCACAGATACGCAGTATTTT,-,TRBV27,TRBJ2-3,-
CASRGTSVTDTQYF,TGTGCCAGCAGGGGGACTAGCGTCACAGATACGCAGTATTTT,-,TRBV2,TRBJ2-3,TRBD2
CASRPLAGSYEQYF,TGTGCCAGCAGGCCTCTAGCGGGCTCCTACGAGCAGTACTTC,-,TRBV6-5,TRBJ2-7,TRBD2
CASSFGAGSNQPQHF,TGTGCCAGCAGTTTTGGTGCGGGATCTAATCAGCCCCAGCATTTT,-,TRBV27,TRBJ1-5,-
CASSFETGKAFF,TGTGCCAGCAGCTTCGAGACAGGGAAAGCTTTCTTT,-,TRBV7-9,TRBJ1-1,TRBD1
CASSLARGYEQYF,TGTGCCAGCAGTTTGGCCAGGGGGTACGAGCAGTACTTC,-,TRBV27,TRBJ2-7,TRBD1
CASSFPPPGNYGYTF,TGCGCCAGCAGCTTCCCCCCTCCTGGGAACTATGGCTACACCTTC,-,TRBV5-1,TRBJ1-2,-
CASSQEVRLEAGEDTQYF,TGTGCCAGCAGCCAAGAAGTTAGGTTGGAAGCGGGAGAAGATACGCAGTATTTT,-,TRBV4-2,TRBJ2-3,TRBD2
CASSLGILSRGAYEQYF,TGTGCCAGCAGCTTAGGAATCCTCTCGAGGGGCGCCTACGAGCAGTACTTC,-,TRBV7-2,TRBJ2-7,-
CASSQTGGGTDTQYF,TGTGCCAGCAGCCAGACAGGGGGAGGCACAGATACGCAGTATTTT,-,TRBV6-6,TRBJ2-3,TRBD1
CASSPTDRGWTGELFF,TGTGCCAGCTCACCTACCGACAGGGGGTGGACCGGGGAGCTGTTTTTT,-,TRBV18,TRBJ2-2,TRBD1
CASSQGLGTPSYEQYF,TGCGCCAGCAGCCAAGGGCTGGGGACTCCTTCCTACGAGCAGTACTTC,-,TRBV4-3,TRBJ2-7,-
CASSLGLAVAEQFF,TGTGCCAGCAGCTTGGGACTAGCGGTCGCTGAGCAGTTCTTC,-,TRBV11-3,TRBJ2-1,TRBD2
CASSGGQGAFYGYTF,TGTGCCAGCAGTGGGGGACAGGGGGCGTTCTATGGCTACACCTTC,-,TRBV7-9,TRBJ1-2,TRBD1
CASSPQGSYNEQFF,TGTGCCAGCAGCCCACAGGGTTCCTACAATGAGCAGTTCTTC,-,TRBV6-6,TRBJ2-1,-
CASSLNNEQFF,TGTGCCAGCAGCTTGAACAATGAGCAGTTCTTC,-,TRBV5-6,TRBJ2-1,-
CASSVSGASSYNEQFF,TGTGCCAGCAGCGTCTCCGGGGCGAGCTCCTACAATGAGCAGTTCTTC,-,TRBV9,TRBJ2-1,-
CASSSSQGDRANTIYF,TGTGCCAGCAGTTCTTCCCAGGGGGACAGGGCTAACACCATATATTTT,-,TRBV6-6,TRBJ1-3,TRBD1
CASSPPGVEQFF,TGTGCCAGCAGTCCGCCAGGGGTTGAGCAGTTCTTC,many,TRBV27,TRBJ2-1,-
CASSEGQENQPQHF,TGTGCCAGCAGTGAAGGACAGGAAAATCAGCCCCAGCATTTT,-,TRBV6-1,TRBJ1-5,-
CASSLAGPGSDQYF,TGCGCCAGCAGCTTGGCGGGACCCGGGTCGGACCAGTACTTC,-,TRBV5-1,TRBJ2-5,-
CASSFSRGQELHF,TGTGCCAGCAGTTTTTCACGAGGACAGGAACTCCACTTT,once,TRBV27,TRBJ1-6,TRBD1